One T cell receptor beta chain is described in this entry. The antigen is unknown. This sample was included in a study of blood T cells in healthy people across ages. Findings and limits, study-wide: A conclusive naive versus antigen-experienced comparison was prevented by the unsorted PBMCs.

Every donor provided roughly 9.1 milliliters of peripheral blood. Germline CDR1 and CDR2: SGHRS and YFSETQ. This CDR3 spans 13 amino acids. V trimming: 4 bases; J trimming: 3 bases; junction bases outside the gene matches: 3. Primers used in a second PCR of about 7 to 11 cycles were a sample-barcoded 5' primer and a J-beta primer mix. TCRdb re-analysed the 5' RACE reads in MiXCR, keeping a single row per CDR3 protein. The top ten clones hold 3.5% to 4% of a sample with 600,000 or so distinct CDR3 sequences, over 20% of them seen once. This clonotype was obtained from a man between 65 and 85 years old in good health. Sequenced material: blood. J is TRBJ2-7 and V is TRBV5-1; 8 bases map to TRBD1. CDR3 DNA: TGCGCCAGCAGCGGTGGACAGGGCTACGAGCAGTACTTC. Its protein product is CASSGGQGYEQYF.